This T cell receptor (beta chain) was sequenced for a study of response to subunit inactivated influenza vaccine. Findings and caveats of the study: Researchers suggested that each seasonal influenza vaccination recruits few new T cells.

One entry per CDR3 protein results from TCRdb running MiXCR on the RT-PCR reads. The table records approximately 570,000 distinct CDR3 sequences, less than 8% of them present only once. The CDR3 extends over 17 amino acids. Germline V gives CDR1 DFQATT, CDR2 SNEGSKA (reference sequence). V was pared by 6 bases and J by 3 bases, with 24 bases between. This clonotype has only a few counts. The antigen remains undetermined. The J gene is TRBJ2-4, the V gene TRBV20-1; D possibly uses TRBD1 or TRBD2 (5 bases each). The sequenced sample was PBMCs from blood, obtained less than 30 months after vaccination. The TCR was taken from a man aged 45-69 years who received an inactivated influenza vaccine. This chain's CDR3 is CSARRTEGFWVKNIQYF. For the CDR3, the DNA is TGCAGTGCGAGACGAACCGAGGGGTTTTGGGTCAAAAACATTCAGTACTTC.